This TCR beta chain was captured by sequencing in a study of cytomegalovirus exposure and HLA in healthy donors. Regarding the study as a whole: Prior analysis indicated that the majority of TCR beta V segments exhibited productivity approximately 87% or approximately 30% of the time. Later analysis identified a missense DCLRE1C variant that was linked to TCR beta V- and J-gene trimming. CMV serostatus was the only immune exposure information that was available.

Details on this clone: Its antigen is unidentified.

The PCR contained 60 Vbeta and 13 Jbeta primers. Some clones are missing from TCRdb's copy, which holds only in-frame ones; the method was immunoSEQ multiplex PCR. The table records 150,000 or so clones, roughly 80% of them present only once. The ends lost 11 bases at V and 8 bases at J; junction bases unmatched: 13. The CDR3 runs to 15 residues. Germline V CDR1 and CDR2: ENHRY, SYGVKD. This chain connects TRBV10-3 to TRBJ1-4, with 11 bases matching TRBD1. The clonotype originates from a man aged 40-49 years in good health and CMV-seropositive. Sequences were obtained from PBMCs. CDR3 protein: CAAAAGTGGWEKLFF. The CDR3 bases are TGTGCCGCCGCGGCTGGGACAGGGGGTTGGGAAAAACTGTTTTTT.